This T cell receptor beta chain is from a study of cytomegalovirus exposure and HLA in healthy donors. Notes on the study in general: Confirmation was obtained in vitro that a few CMV-associated chains are specific for CMV antigens. According to a subsequent analysis, TCR clusters from the first cohort were inclined to appear together in the 120 validation repertoires.

Germline CDR1 SGHAT, CDR2 FQNNGV. The J segment lost 5 bases and the V segment lost 5 bases, leaving 14 bases of the junction unmatched. The CDR3 is 17 residues long. Concerning this clone: Antigen specificity is unknown.

TCRdb's copy holds only in-frame clones and misses some; the assay was immunoSEQ multiplex PCR. The data contain some 65,000 clones, about 94% of them singletons. The chain has TRBV11-2 and TRBJ1-1, with 10 bases lining up with TRBD1. The specimen sequenced was PBMCs. This TCR was recovered from a man aged 18 to 29 in good health and CMV-seropositive. CDR3 protein: CASSPILTGGKKTEAFF. CDR3 nucleotides: TGTGCCAGCAGCCCCATTCTGACAGGGGGCAAAAAAACTGAAGCTTTCTTT.